This T cell receptor beta chain was recorded in a study of cytomegalovirus exposure and HLA in healthy donors. This CDR3 contains 15 residues. Germline trimming cut 5 bases from V and 1 base from J; bases unmatched to any gene: 6. Germline V gene sequence: CDR1 SEHNR, CDR2 FQNEAQ (reference sequence). In the PCR, 60 Vbeta and 13 Jbeta primers were used. The assay was immunoSEQ multiplex PCR, and TCRdb's table has in-frame clones only and misses some. The sample includes 150,000 to 200,000 clones, 81% of them seen just once. About this clone: As yet, its antigen is unknown.

Study-level points and caveats: The study flagged some 170 TCR beta chains as cytomegalovirus-associated.

Sequenced material: PBMCs. This chain connects TRBV7-9 to TRBJ2-5, with 8 bases that match TRBD2. This receptor was obtained from a woman under 30 in good health and CMV-seronegative. The CDR3 region has the DNA TGTGCCAGCAGCGGCGGGGGGAACCTCCAAGAGACCCAGTACTTC. This translates into CASSGGGNLQETQYF.